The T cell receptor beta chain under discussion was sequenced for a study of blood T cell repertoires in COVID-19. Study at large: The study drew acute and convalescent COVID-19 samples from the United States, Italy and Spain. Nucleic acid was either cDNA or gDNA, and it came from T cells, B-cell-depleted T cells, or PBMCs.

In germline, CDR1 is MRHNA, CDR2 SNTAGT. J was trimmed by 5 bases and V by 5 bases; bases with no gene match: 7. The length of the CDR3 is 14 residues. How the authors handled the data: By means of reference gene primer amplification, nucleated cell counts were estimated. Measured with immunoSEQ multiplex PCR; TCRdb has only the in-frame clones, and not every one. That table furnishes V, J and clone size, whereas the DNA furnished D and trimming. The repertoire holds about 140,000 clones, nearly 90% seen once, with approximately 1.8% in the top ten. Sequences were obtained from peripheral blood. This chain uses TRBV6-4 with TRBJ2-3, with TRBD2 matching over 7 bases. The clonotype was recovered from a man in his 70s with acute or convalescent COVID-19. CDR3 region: CASSPRRGGDTQYF. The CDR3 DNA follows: TGTGCCAGCAGTCCACGGCGCGGGGGAGATACGCAGTATTTT.